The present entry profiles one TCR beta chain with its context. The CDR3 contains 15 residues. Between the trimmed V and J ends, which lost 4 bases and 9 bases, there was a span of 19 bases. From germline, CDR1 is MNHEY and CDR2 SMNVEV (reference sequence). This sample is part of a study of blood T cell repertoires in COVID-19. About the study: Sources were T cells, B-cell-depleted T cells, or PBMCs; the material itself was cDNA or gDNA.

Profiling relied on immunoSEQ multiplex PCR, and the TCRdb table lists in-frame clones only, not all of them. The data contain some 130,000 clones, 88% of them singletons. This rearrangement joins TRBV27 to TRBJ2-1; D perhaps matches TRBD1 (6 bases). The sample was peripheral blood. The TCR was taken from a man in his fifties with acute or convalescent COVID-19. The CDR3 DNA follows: TGTGCCAGCAGTTCCACTAGTTCATGGGACATTGAGCAGTTCTTC. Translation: CASSSTSSWDIEQFF.